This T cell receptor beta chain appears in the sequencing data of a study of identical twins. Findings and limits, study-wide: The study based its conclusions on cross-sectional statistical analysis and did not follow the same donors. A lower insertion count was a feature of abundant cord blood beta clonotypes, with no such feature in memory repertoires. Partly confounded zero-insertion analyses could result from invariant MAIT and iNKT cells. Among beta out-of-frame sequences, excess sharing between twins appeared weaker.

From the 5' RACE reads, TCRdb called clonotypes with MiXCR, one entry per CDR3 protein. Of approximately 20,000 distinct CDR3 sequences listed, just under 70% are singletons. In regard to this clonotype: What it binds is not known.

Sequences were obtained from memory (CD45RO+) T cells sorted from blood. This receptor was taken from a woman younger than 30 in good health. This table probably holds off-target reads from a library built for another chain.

DNA of the CDR3: TGTGCCAGCAGTGTTCCCGGGACTAGCCCCAGCTCCTACAATGAGCAGTTCTTC. Protein: CASSVPGTSPSSYNEQFF. The chain combines TRBV2 with TRBJ2-1, with 9 bases identical to TRBD2. CDR1 SNHLY and CDR2 FYNNEI come from the germline V gene. The CDR3 spans 18 residues. V trimming: 4 bases; J trimming: 0 bases; junction bases outside the gene matches: 10.